These T cell receptor beta chains were read from a single sample in a study. TCRdb re-analysed the 5' RACE reads in MiXCR, keeping a single row per CDR3 protein. This table holds thousands of distinct CDR3 sequences, about 70% found once. The sequencing sample was made of naive CD4+ T cells sorted from blood. These receptors all come from a female donor with breast cancer. Each CDR3 is given with its conserved first and last residue. The D gene is left open where the match is weak. The size entry is marked missing in some rows and otherwise reads once, few, many or a size class.

>-|TRBJ2-1|TRBV5-1|16|-
TGCGCCAGCAGCTTGGCCGGGGGCGGGGGCTACAATGAGCAGTTCTTC
CASSLAGGGGYNEQFF
>once|TRBJ2-1|TRBV7-9|15|-
TGTGCCAGCAGCTTAGTATCCGCGGTCTACAATGAGCAGTTCTTC
CASSLVSAVYNEQFF
>-|TRBJ1-6|TRBV4-1|17|-
TGCGCCAGCAGCCAAGATTCAGGGAGCTCCTATAATTCACCCCTCCACTTT
CASSQDSGSSYNSPLHF
>-|TRBJ2-3|TRBV5-1|16|-
TGCGCCAGCAGCAAGGTGCCCGGGAGTCCCACAGATACGCAGTATTTT
CASSKVPGSPTDTQYF
>-|TRBJ2-4|TRBV7-8|14|TRBD1
TGTGCCAGCAGCTTAGTTACAGGGGGCCCGTTACAGTACTTC
CASSLVTGGPLQYF
>few|TRBJ2-3|TRBV4-1|14|-
TGCGCCAGCAGCCAAGGGGCGGGCACAGATACGCAGTATTTT
CASSQGAGTDTQYF
>-|TRBJ2-1|TRBV5-1|12|-
TGCGCCAGCAGCGTTGTGGGAGGTGAGCAGTTCTTC
CASSVVGGEQFF
>-|TRBJ2-7|TRBV27|14|-
TGTGCCAGCAGTAAAGGGCAGACAAACAACGAGCAGCACTTC
CASSKGQTNNEQHF
>-|TRBJ2-7|TRBV20-1|13|TRBD1
TGCAGTGCTAGCTTAGGGGGCCCCTACGAGCAGTACTTC
CSASLGGPYEQYF
>-|TRBJ2-1|TRBV10-2|15|-
TGCGCCAGCAGTCGGGGCGGAGGATCCTACAATGAGCAGTTCTTC
CASSRGGGSYNEQFF
>few|TRBJ2-5|TRBV12-3/TRBV12-4|15|-
TGTGCCAGCAGTTTGAGGGGGGTAGGCCAAGAGACCCAGTACTTC
CASSLRGVGQETQYF
>-|TRBJ1-3|TRBV20-1|14|-
TGCAGTGCTAGTATTCGGCAGAGTGGGGACACCATATATTTT
CSASIRQSGDTIYF
>-|TRBJ2-3|TRBV12-3/TRBV12-4|13|-
TGTGCCAGCAGTACAAGGACCACAGATACGCAGTATTTT
CASSTRTTDTQYF
>-|TRBJ2-4|TRBV20-1|12|-
TGCAGTGCTGGTCTATCCAAAAACATTCAGTACTTC
CSAGLSKNIQYF
>-|TRBJ1-1|TRBV7-6|13|-
TGTGCCAGCAGCCCGGGGGGGAACACTGAAGCTTTCTTT
CASSPGGNTEAFF
>-|TRBJ2-3|TRBV10-2|16|TRBD2
TGCGCCAGCAGTGGCTCGCTAGCGGCTAGCACAGATACGCAGTATTTT
CASSGSLAASTDTQYF
>few|TRBJ2-1|TRBV10-2|15|-
TGCGCCAGCAGTGAAGGCGGAAGAACCTACAATGAGCAGTTCTTC
CASSEGGRTYNEQFF
>-|TRBJ2-4|TRBV5-1|13|-
TGCGCCAGCAGCTCTATGGTGTCCAGCATTCAGTACTTC
CASSSMVSSIQYF
>-|TRBJ2-7|TRBV7-8|15|TRBD2
TGTGCCAGCAGCTCTCTAGCGGGTCATCCCTACGAGCAGTACTTC
CASSSLAGHPYEQYF
>-|TRBJ2-1|TRBV12-3/TRBV12-4|13|TRBD1
TGTGCCAGCAGTTCCAGACAGGGGGGTGAGCAGTTCTTC
CASSSRQGGEQFF
>-|TRBJ2-7|TRBV20-1|16|TRBD1
TGCAGTGCTAGAGATCGGCTCCGGGACAGGGTCCACGAGCAGTACTTC
CSARDRLRDRVHEQYF
>once|TRBJ2-7|TRBV6-5|12|-
TGTGCCAGTGCAGGGGCCCCGTACGAGCAGTACTTC
CASAGAPYEQYF
>-|TRBJ1-1|TRBV12-3/TRBV12-4|12|-
TGTGCCAGCAGACCGGACAGCACTGAAGCTTTCTTT
CASRPDSTEAFF
>-|TRBJ2-7|TRBV6-8|17|TRBD2
TGTGCCAGCAGTTACTCCGGTAGCGGGGCCGACTCCTACGAGCAGTACTTC
CASSYSGSGADSYEQYF
>few|TRBJ2-7|TRBV10-2|13|-
TGCGCCAGCAGGTCGGAGGGCCGCTACGAGCAGTACTTC
CASRSEGRYEQYF
>-|TRBJ2-5|TRBV20-1|11|-
TGCAGTGCAGGGGATCGGGAGACCCAGTACTTC
CSAGDRETQYF
>-|TRBJ1-1|TRBV7-2|13|-
TGTGCCAGCAGCTTAGCGAGGAACACTGAAGCTTTCTTT
CASSLARNTEAFF
>-|TRBJ2-2|TRBV20-1|15|TRBD1
TGCAGTGCCCCGGGACAGGGGGCGCGGACCGGGGAGCTGTTTTTC
CSAPGQGARTGELFF
>-|TRBJ2-3|TRBV10-3|18|TRBD2
TGTGCCATCAGTGAGTCGGCGGGCGGCGGGGGGCGAGCCCCTACGCAGTATTTT
CAISESAGGGGRAPTQYF
>-|TRBJ1-1|TRBV3-1|14|TRBD1
TGTGCCAGCAGCCTTAACACAGGGGGCACAAAAGCTTTCTTT
CASSLNTGGTKAFF
>few|TRBJ2-3|TRBV5-4|16|-
TGTGCCAGCAGCTTGGTGCGCTATCAAGGCCACGATACGCAGTATTTT
CASSLVRYQGHDTQYF
>few|TRBJ1-5|TRBV21-1|12|-
TGTGCCAGCAGCCGACAGGGACAGCCCCAGCATTTT
CASSRQGQPQHF
>once|TRBJ2-1|TRBV29-1|14|-
TGCAGCGTTGAGTTAGGAAAGGGCTACAATGAGCAGTTCTTC
CSVELGKGYNEQFF
>-|TRBJ1-2|TRBV7-3|14|TRBD1
TGTGCCAGCAGTCGGGACAGCTATAACTATGGCTACACCTTC
CASSRDSYNYGYTF
>-|TRBJ1-2|TRBV12-3/TRBV12-4|11|-
TGTGCCAGCAGCCGAGGGGATGGCTACACCTTC
CASSRGDGYTF
>-|TRBJ1-2|TRBV5-5|14|-
TGTGCCAGCAGCTCCGGGGCCACGGGTTATGGCTACACCTTC
CASSSGATGYGYTF
>-|TRBJ1-1|TRBV4-2|16|-
TGTGCCAGCAGCCACCATACCGGGGGAGGGGAGACTGAAGCTTTCTTT
CASSHHTGGGETEAFF
>-|TRBJ1-4|TRBV6-5|15|-
TGTGCCAGCAGTTACAGGGGAAAGGCTAATGAAGAACTGTTTTTT
CASSYRGKANEELFF
>-|TRBJ2-7|TRBV30|12|TRBD1
TGTGCCTGGAGTGGACAGGGCGACGAGCAGTACTTC
CAWSGQGDEQYF
>-|TRBJ2-7|TRBV7-9|13|-
TGTGCCAGCAGCTTCCAGGGGCAGGGGGAGCAGTACTTC
CASSFQGQGEQYF
>once|TRBJ2-7|TRBV7-2|16|-
TGTGCCAGCAGCCTAACTGCGGGGACATCCACCTACGAGCAGTACTTC
CASSLTAGTSTYEQYF
>-|TRBJ2-7|TRBV20-1|14|-
TGCAGTGCACAAAACCCGGGACCTCCGGGGGAGCAGTACTTC
CSAQNPGPPGEQYF
>few|TRBJ1-2|TRBV12-3/TRBV12-4|12|-
TGTGCCAGCAGCTTACAGGAGGCGCTGGGCACCTTC
CASSLQEALGTF
>-|TRBJ2-7|TRBV7-2|12|-
TGCGCCAGCAGCCCCGGAGAGCAGAACAAGTACTTC
CASSPGEQNKYF
>-|TRBJ2-7|TRBV6-2/TRBV6-3|14|-
TGTGCCAGCAGTTACGAGCCAGGGAGCAACGAGCAGTACTTC
CASSYEPGSNEQYF
>-|TRBJ1-1|TRBV5-5|13|-
TGTGCCAGCAGCTTGACAGGGAACACTGAAGCTTTCTTT
CASSLTGNTEAFF
>-|TRBJ2-3|TRBV11-2|15|TRBD1
TGTGCCAGCAGCTTCGGGGCAGGGGGAGCAGATACGCAGTATTTT
CASSFGAGGADTQYF
>-|TRBJ2-7|TRBV12-3/TRBV12-4|12|-
TGTGCCAGCAGTCTAGGAAGCTACGAGCAGTACTTC
CASSLGSYEQYF
>-|TRBJ1-6|TRBV20-1|12|-
TGCAGTGCTAGGGGGTATAATTCACCCCTCCACTTT
CSARGYNSPLHF
>-|TRBJ2-5|TRBV20-1|14|TRBD1
TGCAGTGCGCCCGGGACAGGGGGTCAAGAGACCCAGTACTTC
CSAPGTGGQETQYF